What follows are 3 T cell receptor beta chains derived from one specimen sequenced in a study of CD8 T cells in ankylosing spondylitis. A single record per CDR3 protein comes from TCRdb applying MiXCR to the 5' RACE reads. The table shows about 260,000 distinct CDR3 sequences, with about 24% occurring only once. The sample comprised blood, either unsorted or a sorted T cell fraction (not recorded which). Receptors were obtained from a male donor with ankylosing spondylitis or in good health (not recorded which).

The V gene is TRBV12-3 or TRBV12-4, the J gene TRBJ2-7; no definite D call. The CDR3 consists of 12 residues. V lost 3 bases, J lost 2 bases, and 5 bases lay in between. This CDR3 is CASSFFTYEQYF. The CDR3 DNA follows: TGTGCCAGCAGTTTCTTTACCTACGAGCAGTACTTC.

This clonotype was observed a few times. The rearrangement joins TRBV20-1 to TRBJ1-1; D is uncertain. V dropped 1 base and J dropped 7 bases, with 10 bases sitting between them. The CDR3 extends over 12 amino acids. The V gene's germline CDR1 is DFQATT and CDR2 SNEGSKA (reference sequence). The CDR3 loop is CSARVDVNEAFF. Here the CDR3 DNA reads TGCAGTGCTAGAGTAGACGTAAATGAAGCTTTCTTT.

The rearrangement links TRBV2 to TRBJ2-2, with D maybe TRBD2 (6 bases). CDR1 is SNHLY and CDR2 is FYNNEI in the germline V gene. The CDR3 is 14 amino acids. V dropped 4 bases and J dropped 4 bases, with 10 bases sitting between them. The CDR3, as DNA: TGTGCCAGCAGTGTATGGAGGGGCACCGGGGAGCTGTTTTTT. It is translated as CASSVWRGTGELFF.